The 13 T cell receptor beta chains below come from one sample, sequenced in a study of blood T cell repertoires in COVID-19 (dated by TCRdb to 2020 to 2021). The library was built by means of the immunoSEQ multiplex PCR assay. TCRdb provides this immuneACCESS table in a form limited to in-frame rearrangements. Some clones are lacking; in checked studies, under half of them reflect an unresolved V gene, and why the rest are absent is not known. Present in this sample are fewer than 20,000 clones, 90% to 95% of which were seen just once. The ten largest clones take up 4.1% of the sample. Sequenced input: peripheral blood. The receptors shown here come from a woman aged 45-65 years with active COVID-19.

The rearrangement links TRBV10-1 to TRBJ2-1; 9 nucleotides align to TRBD1. Unmatched junction bases numbered 17, after V lost 6 bases and J lost 5 bases. This CDR3 has 18 amino acids. Germline CDR1 WNHNN, CDR2 SYGVQD (reference sequence). CDR3 loop: CASRYRGQRPQGDNEQFF. Here the CDR3 DNA reads TGCGCCAGCAGATACAGGGGGCAACGGCCCCAGGGAGACAATGAGCAGTTCTTC.

This clone occurred once. This rearrangement joins TRBV7-9 to TRBJ2-1, with 9 positions matching TRBD2. CDR1 and CDR2 from the germline V gene are SEHNR and FQNEAQ (reference sequence). This CDR3 comprises 14 residues. V shed 5 bases, J shed 8 bases, and the junction held 7 bases outside the gene matches. The CDR3 DNA follows: TGTGCCAGCAGCCCCCGGACTAGCGAAGATGAGCAGTTCTTC. This sequence encodes CASSPRTSEDEQFF.

J is TRBJ1-6 and V is TRBV15; 8 bases are shared with TRBD1. V shed 4 bases and J 10 bases; nucleotides not matched to a gene: 6. Germline loops: CDR1 LNHNV, CDR2 YYDKDF (reference sequence). The length of the CDR3 is 14 residues. This chain's CDR3 is CATSNGQGDSPLHF. Here the CDR3 DNA reads TGTGCCACCAGCAATGGACAGGGAGACTCACCCCTCCACTTT. Filled out from reference TRBV15 and TRBJ1-6, the complete variable domain reads DAMVIQNPRYQVTQFGKPVTLSCSQTLNHNVMYWYQQKSSQAPKLLFHYYDKDFNNEADTPDNFQSRRPNTSFCFLDIRSPGLGDTAMYLCATSNGQGDSPLHFGNGTRLTVT.

V is TRBV9 and J is TRBJ1-6, with 12 bases aligning to TRBD1. The germline CDR1 and CDR2 sequences are SGDLS and YYNGEE. There are 15 residues in the CDR3. Germline trimming cut 2 bases from V and 8 bases from J; bases unmatched to any gene: 2. CDR3 protein: CASSVGTGGDSPLHF. The CDR3 DNA reads TGTGCCAGCAGCGTCGGGACAGGGGGCGATTCACCCCTCCACTTT.

This rearrangement joins TRBV30 to TRBJ2-3; TRBD2 matches at 10 bases. Germline V gives CDR1 GTSNPN, CDR2 SVGIG (reference sequence). The ends lost 3 bases at V and 1 base at J; junction bases unmatched: 1. CDR3 size: 14 residues. The CDR3 region is CAWRLAGGTDTQYF. CDR3 coding DNA: TGTGCCTGGAGGCTAGCGGGAGGCACAGATACGCAGTATTTT.

This chain connects TRBV6-1 to TRBJ2-7; D is perhaps TRBD1 (5 bases). CDR1 and CDR2 from the germline V gene are MNHNS and SASEGT. This CDR3 contains 14 residues. V dropped 3 bases and J dropped 2 bases, with 11 bases sitting between them. This CDR3 is CASSDGQGPYEQYF. In DNA, the CDR3 is TGTGCCAGCAGTGACGGTCAGGGTCCCTACGAGCAGTACTTC.

V usage is TRBV25-1 and J usage is TRBJ1-1; tentatively, D is TRBD1 (5 bases). Germline loops: CDR1 MGHDK, CDR2 SYGVNS. Trimming left V 1 base short and J 1 base short, with 10 bases between. The CDR3 runs to 15 residues. DNA of the CDR3: TGTGCCAGCAGTGAATTGCGGGGCAAGAACACTGAAGCTTTCTTT. This encodes CASSELRGKNTEAFF. The variable domain in full, completed from reference TRBV25-1 and TRBJ1-1, reads EADIYQTPRYLVIGTGKKITLECSQTMGHDKMYWYQQDPGMELHLIHYSYGVNSTEKGDLSSESTVSRIRTEHFPLTLESARPSHTSQYLCASSELRGKNTEAFFGQGTRLTVV.

This clone was observed a few times. V is TRBV5-1 and J is TRBJ1-6, with TRBD1 matching 12 bases. The V gene's germline CDR1 is SGHRS and CDR2 YFSETQ. V dropped 3 bases and J dropped 9; count of bases not matched to a gene: 4. This CDR3 is built from 15 residues. In nucleotides, the CDR3 is TGCGCCAGCAGCTCGGGACAGGGGGCCGGTTCACCCCTCCACTTT. It yields the protein CASSSGQGAGSPLHF.

This clone was seen a few times. The V call is TRBV6-5, the J call TRBJ1-5; 9 bases are shared with TRBD1. Germline trimming cut 7 bases from V and 4 bases from J; bases unmatched to any gene: 5. This CDR3 spans 14 amino acids. CDR1 is MNHEY, CDR2 SVGAGI, per germline. CDR3 protein: CASIPGQGNQPQHF. In nucleotides, the CDR3 is TGTGCCAGCATTCCTGGACAGGGGAATCAGCCCCAGCATTTT.

This chain uses TRBV9 with TRBJ2-1, with 11 bases identical to TRBD2. Trimming took 0 bases from V and 6 from J; bases not matched to a gene: 5. Germline V CDR1 and CDR2: SGDLS, YYNGEE. CDR3 size: 16 residues. CDR3 DNA sequence: TGTGCCAGCAGCGTAGATGGGACTAGCGGAACCAATGAGCAGTTCTTC. Its translation: CASSVDGTSGTNEQFF.

The V call is TRBV10-3, the J call TRBJ2-7; D is undetermined. V was cut by 2 bases and J by 6 bases, with 17 bases left in between. CDR1 is ENHRY and CDR2 is SYGVKD in the germline V gene. The CDR3 loop spans 15 amino acids. The CDR3 reads CAISEMVAGRGEQYF. CDR3 coding DNA: TGTGCCATCAGTGAGATGGTAGCTGGTCGTGGCGAGCAGTACTTC.

This sequence joins TRBV10-2 and TRBJ2-1; TRBD2 matches at 13 bases. From germline, CDR1 is WSHSY and CDR2 SAAADI. The CDR3 has 15 amino acids. Germline trimming cut 6 bases from V and 8 bases from J; bases unmatched to any gene: 7. Here the CDR3 DNA reads TGCGCCAGCAGGGATGGACTAGCGGGAGAGGATGAGCAGTTCTTC. This encodes CASRDGLAGEDEQFF.

The chain carries TRBV13 and TRBJ2-1; D not certain. The CDR3 runs to 13 residues. Looked up from germline, CDR1 is PRHDT and CDR2 is FYEKMQ (reference sequence). V was shortened by 3 bases and J by 7 bases, with 10 bases between the two germline ends. The chain's CDR3 is CASSLGRLNEQFF. The CDR3 DNA follows: TGTGCCAGCAGCTTGGGCCGTCTGAATGAGCAGTTCTTC.